The 10 T cell receptor beta chains below all came from one sample that was sequenced in a study of T cell clonotyping in hematopoietic cell transplantation. Using immunoSEQ multiplex PCR, the repertoire was profiled, and TCRdb retains in-frame clones only, with some absent. Seen here are 15,000 to 20,000 clones, about two thirds observed once, and the top ten hold about an eighth. Sequencing was performed on PBMCs, taken 30 days after allogeneic stem cell transplant. These receptor sequences come from a male patient in his forties or fifties who had an allogeneic stem cell transplant from an unrelated donor, so T cells may come from the graft donor. Some clones in this sample may be carry-over from other donors' samples.

The chain uses TRBV28 and TRBJ2-1; weak D call: TRBD1 (6 bases). V lost 6 bases and J 2 bases, leaving 17 bases between the germline ends. This CDR3 has 16 amino acids. Germline lookup yields CDR1 MDHEN and CDR2 SYDVKM. Written as DNA, the CDR3 is TGTGCCAGCAGCCCCAGGGTACAGGGACCCTACAATGAGCAGTTCTTC. This encodes CASSPRVQGPYNEQFF.

A few counts support this clone. The genes are TRBV18 and TRBJ1-3; D is ambiguous. V lost 0 bases and J lost 2, with 8 bases in between. Germline CDR1 reads KGHSH; CDR2 reads LQKENI. This CDR3 is 15 amino acids long. CDR3 region: CASSPPAHAGNTIYF. CDR3 sequence (DNA): TGTGCCAGCTCACCACCGGCGCATGCTGGAAACACCATATATTTT.

This clone was seen a handful of times. The chain has TRBV27 and TRBJ2-6; D gene ambiguous. There are 15 residues in the CDR3. Trimming removed 6 bases at V and 2 bases at J, with 11 bases between. The germline V gene encodes CDR1 MNHEY and CDR2 SMNVEV (reference sequence). The CDR3 loop reads CASSLSVAGANVLTF. CDR3 bases: TGTGCCAGCAGCCTCTCGGTGGCTGGGGCCAACGTCCTGACTTTC. The full variable domain, rest sourced from reference TRBV27 and TRBJ2-6, is EAQVTQNPRYLITVTGKKLTVTCSQNMNHEYMSWYRQDPGLGLRQIYYSMNVEVTDKGDVPEGYKVSRKEKRNFPLILESPSPNQTSLYFCASSLSVAGANVLTFGAGSRLTVL.

This chain links TRBV29-1 with TRBJ1-5; no definite D call. CDR3 length: 13 amino acids. The germline CDR1 and CDR2 sequences are SQVTM and ANQGSEA. V gave up 6 bases and J gave up 4 bases, with 13 bases separating them. The CDR3 nucleotides read TGCAGCGTAGAACCGGGTCCAAATCAGCCCCAGCATTTT. It is translated as CSVEPGPNQPQHF.

The J gene is TRBJ2-7, the V gene TRBV25-1; D is ambiguous. V was trimmed by 4 bases and J by 4 bases, leaving 5 bases between them. The CDR3 sequence is 11 residues long. CDR1 is MGHDK, CDR2 SYGVNS, per germline. In DNA, the CDR3 is TGTGCCAGCAGTGTCACGTACGAGCAGTACTTC. Translating it yields CASSVTYEQYF.

This chain uses TRBV23-1 with TRBJ2-2; D gene uncertain. TRBV23-1 is given ORF status, its function remaining uncertain. The ends were cut back, 1 base at V and 1 base at J, with 10 bases in the middle. The CDR3 length is 16 residues. CDR3 sequence (DNA): TGCGCCAGCAGTCAATTTTTTGTGGGGAACACCGGGGAGCTGTTTTTT. It translates to CASSQFFVGNTGELFF.

This clone occurred a few times. The chain links TRBV29-1 to TRBJ1-1; possible D gene TRBD1, 5 bases. Trimming removed 3 bases at V and 4 bases at J, with 6 bases between. There are 11 residues in the CDR3. Germline V gene sequence: CDR1 SQVTM, CDR2 ANQGSEA. CDR3 residues: CSVDRATEAFF. The CDR3 DNA is TGCAGCGTTGACAGGGCCACTGAAGCTTTCTTT.

The count of this clone is one. The chain is built from TRBV10-3 and TRBJ2-3; a possible D gene is TRBD2 (6 bases). The CDR3 is 15 residues long. V lost 5 bases to trimming and J lost 0 bases, with 12 bases between them. Germline CDR1 reads ENHRY; CDR2 reads SYGVKD. CDR3 bases: TGTGCCATCAGTTATCGGGACTCCAGCACAGATACGCAGTATTTT. Amino acid sequence: CAISYRDSSTDTQYF.

The chain combines TRBV29-1 with TRBJ1-1; tentative D call: TRBD1 (6 bases). Germline CDR1 SQVTM, CDR2 ANQGSEA. The V gene lost 5 bases and the J gene lost 1 base, with 14 bases spanning the gap. CDR3 length: 14 residues. DNA of the CDR3: TGCAGCGTTAAGAGAGTGACAGGGAACACTGAAGCTTTCTTT. Its protein product is CSVKRVTGNTEAFF.

V usage is TRBV28 and J usage is TRBJ2-7; D possibly corresponds to TRBD2 (6 bases). Trimming took off 5 bases at V and 5 bases at J, with 10 bases between the two ends. The CDR3 runs 12 residues. In germline, CDR1 is MDHEN, CDR2 SYDVKM. In DNA, the CDR3 is TGTGCCAGCAGTCCGTGGGGGGACGAGCAGTACTTC. Its protein is CASSPWGDEQYF.